This is a list of T cell receptor beta chains from one sample in a study of blood T cell repertoires in COVID-19. Here immunoSEQ multiplex PCR was the method, and the copy in TCRdb shows in-frame clones only, minus some. The sample includes 120,000 to 150,000 clones, roughly three quarters of them seen just once. The sequenced material came from peripheral blood. The receptors here all came from a man aged 45-65 years with active or convalescent COVID-19. Both conserved end residues are trimmed from each CDR3. Fields, in order: CDR3 length, J gene, V gene, CDR3 protein.

13,TRBJ2-7,TRBV19,ASSIMSDRAYEQY
12,TRBJ1-2,TRBV15,ATSRSDRSYGYT
13,TRBJ2-2,TRBV7-7,ASSLEGASFGELF
15,TRBJ1-1,TRBV10-3,AISEGRGDRVGTEAF
12,TRBJ2-1,TRBV28,ASSRAGGRNEQF
10,TRBJ2-2,TRBV27,ASSPRGGELF
11,TRBJ2-5,TRBV5-1,ASSWGGRETQY
13,TRBJ2-7,TRBV11-2,ASSLEGLPSYEQY
13,TRBJ1-4,TRBV6-5,ASSQSTGSFEKLF
11,TRBJ2-1,TRBV24-1,ATGTRAGNEQF
11,TRBJ1-6,TRBV27,ASSSTGTSPLH
11,TRBJ1-6,TRBV27,ASRDRGGSPLH
11,TRBJ1-3,TRBV2,ASSAGSGNTIY
19,TRBJ2-7,TRBV28,ASSHIIPGTGGLRWSYEQY
13,TRBJ1-4,TRBV28,ASSPRTPTNEKLF
11,TRBJ2-7,TRBV27,ASSYRGLAEQY
12,TRBJ1-2,TRBV7-9,ASSLEAGDAGYT
13,TRBJ2-1,TRBV10-3,AISESFDTNNEQF
14,TRBJ1-2,TRBV21-1,ASRWGTIPTNYGYT
13,TRBJ2-3,TRBV15,ATSSEDRSTDTQY
13,TRBJ2-3,TRBV10-3,AISESTDGTDTQY
18,TRBJ2-3,TRBV14,ASSQDRDLFGLAGTKRQY
11,TRBJ1-1,TRBV6-6,ASNFLGGTEAF
9,TRBJ1-2,TRBV20-1,SARQVYGYT
13,TRBJ2-2,TRBV9,ASSVAMTFTGELF
12,TRBJ2-7,TRBV5-4,ASSTDRAWNEQY
12,TRBJ2-7,TRBV28,ASSLGQPGYEQY
14,TRBJ2-3,TRBV13,ASSPRDRGLTDTQY
14,TRBJ1-3,TRBV16,ASSHAGANSGNTIY
12,TRBJ2-1,TRBV10-3,AISELTSTGEQF
12,TRBJ1-4,TRBV9,ASSEGAGDEKLF
11,TRBJ2-5,TRBV29-1,SAEDREGETQY
10,TRBJ1-3,TRBV24-1,ATSGGRDTIY
11,TRBJ2-1,TRBV7-9,ASTGEAYNEQF
10,TRBJ1-5,TRBV10-1,ASSPGNQPQH
13,TRBJ1-2,TRBV14,ASSQETGSIYGYT
11,TRBJ2-5,TRBV15,ATSAGAGETQY
13,TRBJ1-2,TRBV11-2,ASSSPWAGAEGYT
12,TRBJ2-5,TRBV5-4,ASSPTSGDETQY
11,TRBJ1-2,TRBV25-1,ASTGRQGVGYT
12,TRBJ1-6,TRBV10-3,AISPGTGDSPLH
11,TRBJ1-4,TRBV7-6,ASSLVGREKLF
12,TRBJ1-1,TRBV5-6,ASSYTTGNTEAF
13,TRBJ2-1,TRBV18,ASSAPGLAGNEQF
14,TRBJ1-3,TRBV7-9,ASSLPGTASGNTIY
10,TRBJ2-7,TRBV14,ASSRVGGEQY
15,TRBJ1-2,TRBV27,ASSTRDRALGDYGYT
12,TRBJ2-5,TRBV5-7,ASSLIGQQETQY
11,TRBJ1-2,TRBV28,ASSYRGVYGYT
13,TRBJ2-1,TRBV9,ASSVVGGGSNEQF